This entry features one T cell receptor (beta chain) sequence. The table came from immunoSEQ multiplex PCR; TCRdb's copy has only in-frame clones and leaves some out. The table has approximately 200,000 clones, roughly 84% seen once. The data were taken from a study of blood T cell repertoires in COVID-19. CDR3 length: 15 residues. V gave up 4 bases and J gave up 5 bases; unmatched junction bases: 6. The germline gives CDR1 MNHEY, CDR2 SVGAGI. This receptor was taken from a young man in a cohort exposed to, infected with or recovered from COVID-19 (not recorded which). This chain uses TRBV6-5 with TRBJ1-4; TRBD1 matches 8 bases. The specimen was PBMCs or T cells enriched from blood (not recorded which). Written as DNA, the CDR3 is TGTGCCAGCAGTTTACTCACAGGGGGGAATGAAAAACTGTTTTTT. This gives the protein CASSLLTGGNEKLFF.